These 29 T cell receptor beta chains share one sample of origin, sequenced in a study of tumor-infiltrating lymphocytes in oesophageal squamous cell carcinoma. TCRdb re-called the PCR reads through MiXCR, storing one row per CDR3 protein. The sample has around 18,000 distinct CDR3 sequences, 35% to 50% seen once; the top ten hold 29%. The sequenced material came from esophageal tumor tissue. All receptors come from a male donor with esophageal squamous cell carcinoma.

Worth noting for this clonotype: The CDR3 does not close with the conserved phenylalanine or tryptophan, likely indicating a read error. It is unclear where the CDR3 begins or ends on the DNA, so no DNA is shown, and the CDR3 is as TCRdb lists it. The chain's CDR3 is CASSRSGQDNYGYTFGS. The chain has TRBV6-8 and TRBJ2-7; TRBD1 reflects the table's D call only, with no check against the DNA. The length of the CDR3 is 17 amino acids, counting both ends. Germline V gives CDR1 MNHGY, CDR2 SAAAGT.

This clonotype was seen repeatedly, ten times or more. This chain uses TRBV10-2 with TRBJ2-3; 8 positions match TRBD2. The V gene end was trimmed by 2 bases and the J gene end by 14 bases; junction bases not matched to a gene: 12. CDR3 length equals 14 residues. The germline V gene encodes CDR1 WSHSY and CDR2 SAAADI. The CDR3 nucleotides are TGCGCCAGCAGTGAGCCGGGGAGCGGGAGTGGGCTGTATTTT. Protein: CASSEPGSGSGLYF.

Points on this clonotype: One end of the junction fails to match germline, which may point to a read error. The CDR3, as DNA: TGTGCCAGCACCTTAGGGTCGGCGGGAGAACCCTACGAGCAGTACTTT. This translates into CASTLGSAGEPYEQYF. This chain joins TRBV7-6 and TRBJ1-6; no reliable D call. CDR1 and CDR2 (germline): SGHVS, FNYEAQ. This CDR3 comprises 16 residues. Using reference TRBV7-6 and TRBJ1-6 for the parts outside the CDR3, the full variable domain is GAGVSQSPRYKVTKRGQDVALRCDPISGHVSLYWYRQALGQGPEFLTYFNYEAQQDKSGLPNDRFSAERPEGSISTLTIQRTEQRDSAMYRCASTLGSAGEPYEQYFGNGTRLTVT.

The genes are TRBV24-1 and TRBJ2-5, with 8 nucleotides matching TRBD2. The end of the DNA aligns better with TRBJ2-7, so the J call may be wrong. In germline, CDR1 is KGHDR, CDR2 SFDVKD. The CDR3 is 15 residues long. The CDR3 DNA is TGTGCCACCAGTGATTTGACTAGCGGCTCCTACGAGCAGTACTTC. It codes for CATSDLTSGSYEQYF.

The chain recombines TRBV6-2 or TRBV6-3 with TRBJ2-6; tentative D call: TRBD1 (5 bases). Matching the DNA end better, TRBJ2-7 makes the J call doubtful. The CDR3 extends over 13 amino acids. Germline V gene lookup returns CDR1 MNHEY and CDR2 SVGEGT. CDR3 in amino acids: CASSYPWTNEQYF. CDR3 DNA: TGTGCCAGCAGTTACCCATGGACAAATGAGCAGTACTTC.

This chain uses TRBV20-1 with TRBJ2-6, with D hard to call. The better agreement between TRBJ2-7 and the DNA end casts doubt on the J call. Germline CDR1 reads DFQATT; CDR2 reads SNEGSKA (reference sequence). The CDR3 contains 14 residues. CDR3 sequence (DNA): TGCAGTGTTCCGCAAATAGGCCAGAGCTACGAGCAGTACTTC. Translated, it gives CSVPQIGQSYEQYF.

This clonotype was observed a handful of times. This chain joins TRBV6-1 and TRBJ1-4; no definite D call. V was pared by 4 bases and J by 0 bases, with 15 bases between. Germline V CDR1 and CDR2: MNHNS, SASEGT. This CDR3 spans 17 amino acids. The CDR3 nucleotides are TGTGCCAGCAGTGGACAAAGGTCCTTTGCAACTAATGAAAAACTGTTTTTT. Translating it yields CASSGQRSFATNEKLFF.

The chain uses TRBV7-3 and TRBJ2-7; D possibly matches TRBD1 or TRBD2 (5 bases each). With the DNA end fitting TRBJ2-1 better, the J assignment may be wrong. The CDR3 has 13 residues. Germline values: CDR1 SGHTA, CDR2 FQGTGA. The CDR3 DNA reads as TGTGCCAGCAGCCGGTCGGGGCTAGAGACCCAGTTCTTC. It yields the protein CASSRSGLETQFF.

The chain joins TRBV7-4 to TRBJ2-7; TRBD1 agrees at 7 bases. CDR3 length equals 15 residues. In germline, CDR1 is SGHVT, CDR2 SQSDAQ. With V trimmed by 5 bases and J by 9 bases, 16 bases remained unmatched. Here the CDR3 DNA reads TGTGCCAGCAGCCTACAGGGGACACTTAACCGGGGGCAGTACTTC. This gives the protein CASSLQGTLNRGQYF.

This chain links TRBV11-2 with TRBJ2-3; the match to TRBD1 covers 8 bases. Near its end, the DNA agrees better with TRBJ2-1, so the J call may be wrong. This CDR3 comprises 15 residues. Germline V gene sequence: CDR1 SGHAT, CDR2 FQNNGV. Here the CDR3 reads CASSLMQGAYNEQFF. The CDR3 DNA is TGTGCCAGCAGCTTAATGCAGGGGGCGTACAATGAGCAGTTCTTC.

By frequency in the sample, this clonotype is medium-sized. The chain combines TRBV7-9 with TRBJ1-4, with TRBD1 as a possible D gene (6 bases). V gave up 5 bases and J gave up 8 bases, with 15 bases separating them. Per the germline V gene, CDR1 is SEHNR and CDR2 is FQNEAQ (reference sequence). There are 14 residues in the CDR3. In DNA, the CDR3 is TGTGCCAGCAGCCTACAGGGTGGTACGGAAAAACTGTTTTTT. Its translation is CASSLQGGTEKLFF.

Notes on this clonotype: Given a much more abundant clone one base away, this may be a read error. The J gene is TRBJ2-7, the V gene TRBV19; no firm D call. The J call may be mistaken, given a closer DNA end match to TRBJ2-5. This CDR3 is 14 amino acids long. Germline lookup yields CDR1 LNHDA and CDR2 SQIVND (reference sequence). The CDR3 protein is CASSATTVQETQYF. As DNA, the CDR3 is TGTGCCAGTAGTGCGACGACGGTACAAGAGACCCAGTACTTC.

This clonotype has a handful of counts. CDR3 residues: CATSGLAGETQYF. The CDR3 nucleotides are TGTGCCACCTCGGGACTAGCGGGAGAGACCCAGTACTTC. This chain links TRBV15 with TRBJ2-5; TRBD2 aligns across 12 bases. The V gene end was trimmed by 8 bases and the J gene end by 4 bases; junction bases not matched to a gene: 2. Germline V lookup: CDR1 LNHNV, CDR2 YYDKDF (reference sequence). This CDR3 contains 13 residues.

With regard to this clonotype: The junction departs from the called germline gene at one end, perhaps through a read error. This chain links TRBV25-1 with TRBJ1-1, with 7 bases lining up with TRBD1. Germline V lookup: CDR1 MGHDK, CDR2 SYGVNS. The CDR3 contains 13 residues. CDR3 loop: CASSEGGEGAAYF. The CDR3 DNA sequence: TGTGCCAGCAGTGAAGGGGGCGAGGGGGCAGCTTACTTT.

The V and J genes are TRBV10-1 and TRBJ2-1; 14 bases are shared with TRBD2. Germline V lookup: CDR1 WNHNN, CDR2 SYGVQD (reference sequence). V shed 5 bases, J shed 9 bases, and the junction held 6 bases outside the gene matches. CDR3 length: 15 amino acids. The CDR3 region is CASSRLAGGPREQFF. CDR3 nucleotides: TGCGCCAGCAGTCGACTAGCGGGAGGGCCACGTGAGCAGTTCTTC.

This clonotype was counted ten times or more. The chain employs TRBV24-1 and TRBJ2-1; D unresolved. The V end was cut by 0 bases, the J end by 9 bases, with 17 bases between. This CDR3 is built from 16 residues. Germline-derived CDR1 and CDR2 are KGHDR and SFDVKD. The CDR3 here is CATSDLRPSTPGEQFF. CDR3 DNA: TGTGCCACCAGTGATTTGCGACCTTCTACCCCAGGTGAGCAGTTCTTC.

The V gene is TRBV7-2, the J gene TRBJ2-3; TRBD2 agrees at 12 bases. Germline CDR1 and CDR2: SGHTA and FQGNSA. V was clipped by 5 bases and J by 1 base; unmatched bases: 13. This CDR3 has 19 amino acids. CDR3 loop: CASSPGKGTSGRGTDTQYF. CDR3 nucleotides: TGTGCCAGCAGCCCGGGGAAAGGGACTAGCGGGCGGGGCACAGATACGCAGTATTTT.

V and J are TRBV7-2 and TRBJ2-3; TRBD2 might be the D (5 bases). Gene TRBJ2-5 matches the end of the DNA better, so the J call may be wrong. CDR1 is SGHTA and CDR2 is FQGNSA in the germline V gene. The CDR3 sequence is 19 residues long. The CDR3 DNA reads TGTGCCAGCAGCTTCCCCCCGCGTGGTAGAGGGAACCGTCAAGAGACCCAGTACTTC. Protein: CASSFPPRGRGNRQETQYF.

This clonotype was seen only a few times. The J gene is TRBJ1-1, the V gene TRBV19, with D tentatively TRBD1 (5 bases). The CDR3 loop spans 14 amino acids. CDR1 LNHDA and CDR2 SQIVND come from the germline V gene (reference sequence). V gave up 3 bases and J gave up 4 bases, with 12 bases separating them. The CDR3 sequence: CASSIDQRGTEAFF. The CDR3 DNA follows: TGTGCCAGTAGTATCGACCAGAGGGGCACTGAAGCTTTCTTT.

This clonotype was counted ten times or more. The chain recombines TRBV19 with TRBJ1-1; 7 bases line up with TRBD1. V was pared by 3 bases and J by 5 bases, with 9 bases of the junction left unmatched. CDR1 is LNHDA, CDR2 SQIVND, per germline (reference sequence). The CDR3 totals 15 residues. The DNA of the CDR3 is TGTGCCAGTAGTATGGGGCGACAGGGAGGAACTGAAGCTTTCTTT. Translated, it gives CASSMGRQGGTEAFF.

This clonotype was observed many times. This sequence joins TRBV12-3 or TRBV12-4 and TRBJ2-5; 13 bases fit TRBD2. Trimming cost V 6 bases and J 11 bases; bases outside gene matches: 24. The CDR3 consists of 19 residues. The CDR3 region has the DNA TGTGCCAGCAGCCCTTCACCTTTCGGACTAGCGGGAGAGGACAATGAGCAGTACTTC. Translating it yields CASSPSPFGLAGEDNEQYF.

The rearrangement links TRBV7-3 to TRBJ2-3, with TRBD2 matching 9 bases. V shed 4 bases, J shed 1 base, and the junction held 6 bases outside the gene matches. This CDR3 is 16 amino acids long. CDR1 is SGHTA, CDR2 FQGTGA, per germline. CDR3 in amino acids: CASSSKREARTDTQYF. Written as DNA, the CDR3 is TGTGCCAGCAGCTCTAAGCGGGAGGCCCGCACAGATACGCAGTATTTT.

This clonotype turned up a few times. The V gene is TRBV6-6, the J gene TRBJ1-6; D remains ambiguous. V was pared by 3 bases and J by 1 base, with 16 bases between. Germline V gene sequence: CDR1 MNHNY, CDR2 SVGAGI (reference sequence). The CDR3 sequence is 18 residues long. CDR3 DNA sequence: TGTGCCAGCAGTTATCGGGAAGGACTGAGTTCCTATAATTCACCCCTCCACTTT. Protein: CASSYREGLSSYNSPLHF.

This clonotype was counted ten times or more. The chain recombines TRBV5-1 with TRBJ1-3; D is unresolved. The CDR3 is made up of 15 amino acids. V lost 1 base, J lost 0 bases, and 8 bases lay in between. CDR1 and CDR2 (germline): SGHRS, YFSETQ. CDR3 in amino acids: CASSLFSGSGNTIYF. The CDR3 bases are TGCGCCAGCAGCTTGTTCTCGGGCTCTGGAAACACCATATATTTT.

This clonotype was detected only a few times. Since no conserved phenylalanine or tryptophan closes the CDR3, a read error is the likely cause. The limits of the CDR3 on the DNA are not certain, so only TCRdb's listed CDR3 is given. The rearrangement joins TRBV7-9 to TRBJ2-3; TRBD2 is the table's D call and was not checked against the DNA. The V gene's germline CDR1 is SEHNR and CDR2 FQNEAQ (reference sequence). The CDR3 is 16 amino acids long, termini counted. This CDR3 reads CASSLGLTPDEQYFGP.

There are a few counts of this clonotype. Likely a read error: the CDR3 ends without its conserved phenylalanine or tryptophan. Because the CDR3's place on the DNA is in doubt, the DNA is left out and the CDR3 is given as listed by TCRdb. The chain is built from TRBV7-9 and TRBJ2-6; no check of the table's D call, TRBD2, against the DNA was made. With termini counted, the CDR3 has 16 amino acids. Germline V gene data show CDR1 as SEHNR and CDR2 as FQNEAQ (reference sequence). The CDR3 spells CASSLGLTPDEQYFGA.

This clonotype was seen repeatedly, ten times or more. Written as DNA, the CDR3 is TGTGCCAGCAGCTTGGAACTAGCCTCCTACGAGCAGTACTTC. Translation: CASSLELASYEQYF. The rearrangement joins TRBV5-4 to TRBJ2-7; a weak D match, TRBD2 (6 bases). Germline V gene sequence: CDR1 SGHNT, CDR2 YYREEE (reference sequence). Trimming left V 0 bases short and J 0 bases short, with 7 bases between. The CDR3 has 14 residues.

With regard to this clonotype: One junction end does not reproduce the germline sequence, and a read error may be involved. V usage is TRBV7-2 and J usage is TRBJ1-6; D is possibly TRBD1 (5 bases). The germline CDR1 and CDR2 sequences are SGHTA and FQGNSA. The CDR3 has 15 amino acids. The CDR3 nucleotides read TGTGCCAGCAGCTTAGTGGGGGACCGGGGGTCACCCCTCCACTTC. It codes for CASSLVGDRGSPLHF.

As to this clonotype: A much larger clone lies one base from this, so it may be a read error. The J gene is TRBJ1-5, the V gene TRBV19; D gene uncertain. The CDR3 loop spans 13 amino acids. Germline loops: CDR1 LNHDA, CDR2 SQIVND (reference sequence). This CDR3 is CVSTPGWNQPQHF. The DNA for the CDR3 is TGTGTCAGTACTCCGGGGTGGAATCAGCCCCAGCATTTT.